The sequence of this TCR beta chain was determined in a study of cytomegalovirus exposure and HLA in healthy donors. Whole-study results and caveats: Many donors shared some public TCRs, even though most TCR sequences were rare. A missense variant in DCLRE1C was later tied to TCR beta V- and J-gene trimming. Researchers counted around 160 TCR beta chains as cytomegalovirus-associated.

Deletions cut 0 bases from V and 0 bases from J, with 8 bases between. Germline CDR1 reads MNHEY; CDR2 reads SVGAGI. The CDR3 has 15 residues. A multiplex PCR was run with 60 Vbeta primers and 13 Jbeta primers. TCRdb keeps only in-frame clones here, not all; method: immunoSEQ multiplex PCR. The sample has under 200,000 clones; roughly 85% are singletons. As regards this clone: What it recognizes is unknown. Distinct nucleotide sequences in the sample also encode this CDR3.

The chain links TRBV6-5 to TRBJ1-1, with a possible D match to TRBD1 (5 bases). The sequenced sample consisted of PBMCs. The origin of this receptor is a woman aged 18 to 35 in good health and CMV-seronegative. CDR3 loop: CASSYSGHLNTEAFF. Written as DNA, the CDR3 is TGTGCCAGCAGTTACTCCGGACACTTGAACACTGAAGCTTTCTTT.